This T cell receptor beta chain was identified during a study of T cell responses to AZD1222 COVID-19 vaccine. Combined were second doses at about 4 or about 12 weeks. Trimming stripped 5 bases from V and 6 bases from J, with 17 bases between. Germline CDR1 SGHVS, CDR2 FNYEAQ. This CDR3 comprises 15 residues. Study results and caveats: The sample set comprised mostly white British donors with more females, and clonal diversity was possibly underestimated. Reports say nearly half of spike-specific TCRs go after unmutated variant regions.

In this sample, this clone turned up once. The antigen is undetermined. Using immunoSEQ multiplex PCR, the repertoire was profiled, and TCRdb retains in-frame clones only, with some absent. The data contain tens of thousands of clones, around 80% of them singletons. The sequence derives from an adult who received the AZD1222 COVID-19 vaccine. Sequencing was performed on peripheral blood, taken 28 days after the second AZD1222 dose. J is TRBJ2-1 and V is TRBV7-6; D ambiguous. In DNA form, the CDR3 reads TGTGCCAGCAGCCGAATCGACCAAGGTTCCAATGAGCAGTTCTTC. Its translation is CASSRIDQGSNEQFF.